This section outlines one TCR beta chain sequence together with its context. Its antigen is not known. With 6 bases removed from V and 3 bases from J, the gap between germline ends came to 18 bases. Germline loops: CDR1 MNHNS, CDR2 SASEGT. This CDR3 is built from 15 residues. The data derive from a study of CD8 T cells in ankylosing spondylitis. Study-level results: Characteristic of ankylosing spondylitis blood, it appeared, was a TCR beta motif comprising eight highly homologous variants. Existing reports had already noted some motif variants in reactive arthritis synovial fluid and blood. Clones tied to disease were said to be significantly enriched in matched ankylosing spondylitis synovial fluid. Disease-linked clones displayed a CD8+ phenotype and appeared relatively rarely in peripheral blood.

Quantitative molecular-barcoded 5'-RACE generated the TCR beta libraries. MiXCR, run by TCRdb on the 5' RACE reads, gives a single entry per CDR3 protein. The table records a few hundred thousand distinct CDR3 sequences, around 24% of them present only once. The chain has TRBV6-1 and TRBJ2-7, with D possibly being TRBD1 (6 bases). Input material: blood, either unsorted or a sorted T cell fraction (not recorded which). The TCR comes from a male donor with ankylosing spondylitis. As DNA, the CDR3 is TGTGCCAGCAGGCCACAGGGTGGGATAATCTACGAGCAGTACTTC. This gives the protein CASRPQGGIIYEQYF.